The 15 T cell receptor beta chains presented below share a single source sample, sequenced in a study of OX40 agonist ivuxolimab in advanced cancers. Clones were read by immunoSEQ multiplex PCR, and TCRdb kept only the in-frame ones, dropping some. The table lists under 50,000 clones, 60% to 85% of them singletons. The material sequenced was CD4+ or CD8+ T cells sorted from blood, taken in a trial of the OX40 agonist ivuxolimab. The receptors originated from an adult with an advanced solid tumor such as melanoma, head and neck, liver or kidney cancer.

This clone appeared once. The rearrangement links TRBV19 to TRBJ2-2, with D perhaps TRBD1 (5 bases). Trimming pared 5 bases from V and 0 bases from J, leaving 13 bases between. CDR3 length equals 16 residues. The germline CDR1 and CDR2 sequences are LNHDA and SQIVND (reference sequence). CDR3 in amino acids: CASSLMTVTNTGELFF. CDR3 nucleotides: TGTGCCAGTAGTCTCATGACAGTGACGAACACCGGGGAGCTGTTTTTT.

The chain recombines TRBV28 with TRBJ2-2; D unclear. Germline V lookup: CDR1 MDHEN, CDR2 SYDVKM. Trimming pared 0 bases from V and 2 bases from J, leaving 10 bases between. The CDR3 extends over 16 amino acids. The CDR3 region is CASSLWSGTNTGELFF. For the CDR3, the DNA is TGTGCCAGCAGTTTATGGTCCGGAACAAACACCGGGGAGCTGTTTTTT.

This chain connects TRBV10-2 to TRBJ2-2; no reliable D call. This CDR3 contains 14 residues. V shed 0 bases and J shed 4 bases, with 6 bases lying between them. Per germline, CDR1 WSHSY and CDR2 SAAADI. The CDR3 sequence is CASSESPGTGELFF. In DNA, the CDR3 is TGCGCCAGCAGTGAGTCGCCTGGCACCGGGGAGCTGTTTTTT.

This clone was counted once. The chain links TRBV5-4 to TRBJ2-3; D is unresolved. This CDR3 is 13 amino acids long. Germline assignment: CDR1 SGHNT and CDR2 YYREEE (reference sequence). Trimming cost V 0 bases and J 13 bases, with 15 bases left between them. The CDR3 is CASSLGTGLQEYF. The CDR3 DNA sequence: TGTGCCAGCAGCTTGGGGACGGGCCTCCAGGAGTATTTT.

This sequence joins TRBV11-1 and TRBJ2-1; D is undetermined. With 1 base removed from V and 5 bases from J, the gap between germline ends came to 6 bases. Germline lookup yields CDR1 SGHAT and CDR2 FQDESV (reference sequence). The length of the CDR3 is 13 residues. CDR3 in DNA: TGTGCCAGCAGCTTAGGACTGGACAATGAGCAGTTCTTC. Translated, it gives CASSLGLDNEQFF.

The genes are TRBV27 and TRBJ2-6, with unresolved D. V lost 2 bases and J lost 4, with 6 bases in between. CDR1 and CDR2 from the germline V gene are MNHEY and SMNVEV (reference sequence). This CDR3 has 14 residues. CDR3 sequence reads: CASSLAMGANVLTF. Written as DNA, the CDR3 is TGTGCCAGCAGTTTAGCTATGGGGGCCAACGTCCTGACTTTC.

The J gene is TRBJ2-7, the V gene TRBV7-8; D ambiguous. The V gene lost 2 bases and the J gene lost 6 bases, with 5 bases spanning the gap. Germline V gene sequence: CDR1 SGHVS, CDR2 FQNEAQ. This CDR3 comprises 11 residues. CDR3 coding DNA: TGTGCCAGCAGCTTATCCCTCGAGCAGTACTTC. Its translation: CASSLSLEQYF.

Turning to this clone: The junction and the germline gene differ at one end; a read error may be behind it. Other DNA variants within this sample encode the same CDR3. The rearrangement uses TRBV4-1 and TRBJ2-1; D remains ambiguous. Germline V gene sequence: CDR1 MGHRA, CDR2 YSYEKL. This CDR3 has 16 residues. The CDR3 sequence: CASSQAPTSSYNEQFF. The CDR3 nucleotides are TGCGCTAGCAGCCAAGCACCCACCAGCTCCTACAATGAGCAGTTCTTC.

In regard to this clone: One junction end disagrees with the germline gene, perhaps due to a read error. The DNA of the CDR3 is TGTGCCGGCAGGGGGACATTAGGCTACGAGCAGTACTTC. Protein: CAGRGTLGYEQYF. The V gene is TRBV2, the J gene TRBJ2-7; 7 positions match TRBD1. CDR3 length: 13 residues. CDR1 and CDR2 (germline): SNHLY, FYNNEI.

The chain uses TRBV12-5 and TRBJ2-1; 7 positions agree with TRBD2. The V segment lost 5 bases and the J segment 7 bases; nucleotides outside the gene matches: 5. Germline assignment: CDR1 LGHNT and CDR2 FRNRAP. The CDR3 consists of 13 residues. The CDR3 nucleotides are TGTGCTAGTGGTGATGGACTAGGGAATGAGCAGTTCTTC. This codes for CASGDGLGNEQFF. Combining the CDR3 with reference TRBV12-5 and TRBJ2-1 gives the whole variable domain DARVTQTPRHKVTEMGQEVTMRCQPILGHNTVFWYRQTMMQGLELLAYFRNRAPLDDSGMPKDRFSAEMPDATLATLKIQPSEPRDSAVYFCASGDGLGNEQFFGPGTRLTVL.

The V gene is TRBV5-8, the J gene TRBJ2-7, with TRBD2 as a possible D gene (6 bases). Germline CDR1 and CDR2: SGHTS and YDEGEE. Trimming shortened V by 4 bases and J by 4 bases, and 18 bases separated the two germline ends. The CDR3 is 15 amino acids. As DNA, the CDR3 is TGTGCCAGCAGCCATTCATTGGGGGACTTATACGAGCAGTACTTC. It is translated as CASSHSLGDLYEQYF.

The chain couples TRBV6-6 to TRBJ2-5; D not certain. V lost 7 bases, J lost 3 bases, and 9 bases lay in between. From germline, CDR1 is MNHNY and CDR2 SVGAGI (reference sequence). This CDR3 region has 12 residues. The CDR3 region has the DNA TGTGCCAGCAAGTGGGATAAAGAGACCCAGTACTTC. The encoded protein is CASKWDKETQYF.

The J gene is TRBJ1-1, the V gene TRBV11-3; 8 positions agree with TRBD1. Germline CDR1 reads SGHNT; CDR2 reads YENEEA. CDR3 length equals 13 residues. V dropped 4 bases and J dropped 5; count of bases not matched to a gene: 3. The CDR3 DNA reads TGTGCCAGCAGCTCCCACAGGGGGACTGAAGCTTTCTTT. Protein product: CASSSHRGTEAFF.

The chain couples TRBV9 to TRBJ2-1; D call uncertain. The CDR3 has 13 amino acids. The V and J ends lost 0 bases and 5 bases respectively, with 6 bases between them. Germline V lookup: CDR1 SGDLS, CDR2 YYNGEE. The CDR3 coding sequence is TGTGCCAGCAGCGTAGCTCCAGACAATGAGCAGTTCTTC. Translated: CASSVAPDNEQFF.

The V and J genes are TRBV30 and TRBJ2-2, with unresolved D. Trimming stripped 2 bases from V and 7 bases from J, with 8 bases between. The CDR3 contains 12 residues. The germline V gene has CDR1 GTSNPN and CDR2 SVGIG (reference sequence). This chain's CDR3 is CAWSPLYGELFF. DNA of the CDR3: TGTGCCTGGAGTCCCCTCTACGGGGAGCTGTTTTTT.